The following is a T cell receptor beta chain sequence with its context. What it binds is not known. The length of the CDR3 is 15 residues. The ends lost 1 base at V and 3 bases at J; junction bases unmatched: 5. CDR1 is SEHNR, CDR2 FQNEAQ, per germline (reference sequence). This specimen comes from a study of shared clonotypes between healthy human individuals. The protocol was immunoSEQ multiplex PCR, while the TCRdb copy is restricted to in-frame clones and leaves out a portion. The sample yields approximately 1.4 million clones, around 98% seen once. The study's findings and limits: For naive CD4 cells, around 5% of clonotypes were shared across a handful of donors. In the sorted subsets, rarefaction showed sequencing was incomplete despite large depth. On the whole, naive subsets had larger estimated richness than memory subsets had.

The rearrangement links TRBV7-9 to TRBJ2-5, with 7 bases identical to TRBD1. Source material: naive CD4+ T cells sorted from blood. The subset denotes: CD45RA+ positively selected. The source of this sequence is a man aged 30 to 39 in good health. The CDR3 DNA follows: TGTGCCAGCAGCTTAGGGGGGACAGAGAAAGAGACCCAGTACTTC. Amino acids: CASSLGGTEKETQYF.